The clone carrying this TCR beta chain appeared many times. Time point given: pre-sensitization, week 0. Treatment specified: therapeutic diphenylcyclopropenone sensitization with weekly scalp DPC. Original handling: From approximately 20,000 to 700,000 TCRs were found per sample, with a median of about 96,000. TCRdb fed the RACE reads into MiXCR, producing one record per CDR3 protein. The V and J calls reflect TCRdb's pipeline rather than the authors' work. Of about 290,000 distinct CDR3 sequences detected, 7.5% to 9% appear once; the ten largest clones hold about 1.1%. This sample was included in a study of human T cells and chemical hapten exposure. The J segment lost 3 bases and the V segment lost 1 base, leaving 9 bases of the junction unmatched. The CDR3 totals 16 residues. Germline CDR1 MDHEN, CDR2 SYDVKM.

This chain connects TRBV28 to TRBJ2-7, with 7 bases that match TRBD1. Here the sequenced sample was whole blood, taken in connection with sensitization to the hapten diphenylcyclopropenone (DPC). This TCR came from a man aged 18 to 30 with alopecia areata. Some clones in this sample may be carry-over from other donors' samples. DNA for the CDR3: TGTGCCAGCAGTTTATCTACCGGGACAGCTTTCTACGAGCAGTACTTC. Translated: CASSLSTGTAFYEQYF.